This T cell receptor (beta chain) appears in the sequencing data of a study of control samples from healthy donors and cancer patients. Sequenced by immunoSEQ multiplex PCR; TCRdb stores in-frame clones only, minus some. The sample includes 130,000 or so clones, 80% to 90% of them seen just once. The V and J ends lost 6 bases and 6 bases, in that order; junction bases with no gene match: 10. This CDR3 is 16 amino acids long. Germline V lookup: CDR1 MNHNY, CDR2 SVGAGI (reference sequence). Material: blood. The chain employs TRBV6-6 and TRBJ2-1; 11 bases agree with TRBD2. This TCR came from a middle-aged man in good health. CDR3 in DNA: TGTGCCAGCAGCAAGTATAGCGGGGGGGCCACCAATGAGCAGTTCTTC. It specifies CASSKYSGGATNEQFF.